This is a list of T cell receptor beta chains from one sample in a study of OX40 agonist ivuxolimab in advanced cancers. Using immunoSEQ multiplex PCR, the repertoire was profiled, and TCRdb retains in-frame clones only, with some absent. Altogether roughly 10,000 clones are present, approximately 91% being singletons, with the ten largest covering over 9%. Sequences were derived from CD4+ or CD8+ T cells sorted from blood, sampled in a trial of the OX40 agonist ivuxolimab. The receptor source for this set is an adult with an advanced solid tumor such as melanoma, head and neck, liver or kidney cancer. Both conserved end residues are part of each CDR3. A D gene is named only where the DNA matches it firmly. A row's size may be missing; if present it is once, few, many or a size class.

>.|TRBV2|TRBD2|TRBJ2-1
TGTGCCAGCAGTGAAGGGCTAGGGACTAGCGGGGGGGCTTACAATGAGCAGTTCTTC
CASSEGLGTSGGAYNEQFF
>.|TRBV5-8|.|TRBJ1-1
TGTGCCAGCAGCAAAACCCCGGGACGGTTGTCTGAAGCTTTCTTT
CASSKTPGRLSEAFF
>.|TRBV5-4|TRBD1|TRBJ1-2
TGTGCCAGCAGCGACGGGACAGGGGGCTATGGCTACACCTTC
CASSDGTGGYGYTF
>once|TRBV7-3|.|TRBJ2-3
TGTGCCAGCAGCTCGGGGGTCGCAGATACGCAGTATTTT
CASSSGVADTQYF
>.|TRBV6-1|.|TRBJ1-3
TGTGCCAGCAGTGGGGACGGAAACACCATATATTTT
CASSGDGNTIYF
>.|TRBV29-1|.|TRBJ1-1
TGCAGCGTTTGGGGCCTTATGAACACTGAAGCTTTCTTT
CSVWGLMNTEAFF
>.|TRBV5-1|.|TRBJ2-3
TGCGCCAGCAGCTTGGAACTGAACACAGATACGCAGTATTTT
CASSLELNTDTQYF
>.|TRBV27|.|TRBJ2-5
TGTGCCAGCAGTCAGGGGGGGCCTCAAGAGACCCAGTACTTC
CASSQGGPQETQYF
>.|TRBV15|.|TRBJ1-1
TGTGCCACCAGCGCCCGGGGCACTGAAGCTTTCTTT
CATSARGTEAFF
>.|TRBV29-1|TRBD2|TRBJ2-7
TGCAGCGTTGTTCGGCTAGCGGGGGTCGAGCAGTACTTC
CSVVRLAGVEQYF
>.|TRBV29-1|.|TRBJ1-2
TGCAGCGTTGAGGAAGCTTTACAAGCTAACTATGGCTACACCTTC
CSVEEALQANYGYTF
>.|TRBV14|.|TRBJ1-2
TGTGCCAGCAGCCCCTACCTCCGTTCGGTCGGCTATGGCTACACCTTC
CASSPYLRSVGYGYTF
>.|TRBV7-9|TRBD1|TRBJ1-3
TGTGCCAGCAGCCCCTCGACAGGGAAGTACTCCATATATTTT
CASSPSTGKYSIYF
>.|TRBV9|.|TRBJ2-7
TGTGCCAGCAGCTCGCCTCAGGGCCCCTACGAGCAGTACTTC
CASSSPQGPYEQYF
>once|TRBV2|.|TRBJ2-5
TGTGCCAGCAGTGAATCCAGGGTCTGGGAAGAGACCCAGTACTTC
CASSESRVWEETQYF
>.|TRBV4-2|TRBD2|TRBJ2-3
TGTGCCAGCAGCGAACTAGCGGGGGGGGATACGCAGTATTTT
CASSELAGGDTQYF
>.|TRBV5-1|.|TRBJ2-1
TGCGCCAGCAGCCCGGCCCCCGGGGTGACCTACAATGAGCAGTTCTTC
CASSPAPGVTYNEQFF
>.|TRBV9|TRBD1|TRBJ2-7
TGTGCCAGCAGCGTAGGGACAGGAGACTACGAGCAGTACTTC
CASSVGTGDYEQYF
>.|TRBV6-5|.|TRBJ1-1
TGTGCCAGCAGTTACTCGCCGACAGGGAACACTGAAGCTTTCTTT
CASSYSPTGNTEAFF
>.|TRBV27|.|TRBJ1-1
TGTGCCAGCAACGAGGGGTCCGGGATCACTGAAGCTTTCTTT
CASNEGSGITEAFF
>.|TRBV12-5|.|TRBJ2-7
TGTGCTAGTGGTTTGACTCCACAGGGAAGGAACGAGCAGTACTTC
CASGLTPQGRNEQYF
>once|TRBV7-6|TRBD1|TRBJ1-1
TGTGCCAGCAGCTTGGGACAGGCCCATACTACTGAAGCTTTCTTT
CASSLGQAHTTEAFF
>.|TRBV6-1|.|TRBJ1-5
TGTGCCAGCAACCAGAATAGCAATCAGCCCCAGCATTTT
CASNQNSNQPQHF
>.|TRBV6-1|.|TRBJ2-1
TGTGCCAGCAGTGAAGGGTTCGATGAGCAGTTCTTC
CASSEGFDEQFF
>once|TRBV2|TRBD2|TRBJ2-1
TGTGCCAGCAAAAAAGCGGGGGCCTGGGATGAGCAGTTCTTC
CASKKAGAWDEQFF
>.|TRBV7-8|.|TRBJ2-2
TGTGCCAGCAGCCCGTCGCGGCTATTCACCGGGGAGCTGTTTTTT
CASSPSRLFTGELFF
>.|TRBV2|TRBD1|TRBJ1-3
TGTGCCAGCAGTGGGGGGACAGGGCGGTCTGGAAACACCATATATTTT
CASSGGTGRSGNTIYF
>.|TRBV11-2|.|TRBJ1-6
TGTGCCAGCAGCAGAAAGGGTAATAATTCACCCCTCCACTTT
CASSRKGNNSPLHF
>.|TRBV20-1|.|TRBJ2-1
TGCAGTGCTAGAGCAGACAATGAGCAGTTCTTC
CSARADNEQFF
>few|TRBV27|.|TRBJ2-3
TGTGCCAGCAGTTTAGGGCCTCGGGGCACAGATACGCAGTATTTT
CASSLGPRGTDTQYF
>.|TRBV6-4|TRBD2|TRBJ2-1
TGTGCCAGCAGTGGGACTAGCGGGGGGGCCAATGAGCAGTTCTTC
CASSGTSGGANEQFF
>.|TRBV6-6|.|TRBJ2-3
TGTGCCAGCAGTTATGGCGATACGCAGTATTTT
CASSYGDTQYF
>.|TRBV7-6|TRBD1|TRBJ1-2
TGTGCCAGCAGCCCGACCACCGGGACAGGGTACGGCTACACCTTC
CASSPTTGTGYGYTF
>.|TRBV4-1|.|TRBJ2-2
TGCGCCAGCAGCCAAGTGGGACAGAACACCGGGGAGCTGTTTTTT
CASSQVGQNTGELFF
>once|TRBV6-5|.|TRBJ1-1
TGTGCCAGCAGTTGGGCGGGGAACACTGAAGCTTTCTTT
CASSWAGNTEAFF